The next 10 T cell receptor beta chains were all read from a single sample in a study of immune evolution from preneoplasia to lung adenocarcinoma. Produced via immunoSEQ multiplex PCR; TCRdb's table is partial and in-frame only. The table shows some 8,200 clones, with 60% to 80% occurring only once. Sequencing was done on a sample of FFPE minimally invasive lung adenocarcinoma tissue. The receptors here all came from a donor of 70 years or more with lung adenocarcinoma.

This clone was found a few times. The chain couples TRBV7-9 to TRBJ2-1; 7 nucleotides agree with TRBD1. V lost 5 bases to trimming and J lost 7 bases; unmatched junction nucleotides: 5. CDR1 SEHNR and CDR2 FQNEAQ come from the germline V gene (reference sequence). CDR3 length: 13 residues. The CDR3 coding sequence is TGTGCCAGCAGCCGAGGGGGCGGAAATGAGCAGTTCTTC. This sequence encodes CASSRGGGNEQFF.

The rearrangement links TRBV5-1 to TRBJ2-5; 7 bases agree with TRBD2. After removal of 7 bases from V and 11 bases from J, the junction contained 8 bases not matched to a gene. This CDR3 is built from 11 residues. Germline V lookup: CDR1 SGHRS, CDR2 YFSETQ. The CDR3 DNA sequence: TGCGCCAGCGGTACTGGGGGGGAGCAGTACTTC. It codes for CASGTGGEQYF.

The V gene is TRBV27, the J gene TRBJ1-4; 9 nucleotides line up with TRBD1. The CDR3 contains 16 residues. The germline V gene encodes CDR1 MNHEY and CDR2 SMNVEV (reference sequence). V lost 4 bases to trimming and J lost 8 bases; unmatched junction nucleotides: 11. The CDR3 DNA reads TGTGCCAGCAGTTCCGCCTGGGGACAGGGTGAGGAAAAACTGTTTTTT. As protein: CASSSAWGQGEEKLFF.

The DNA of the CDR3 is TGTGCCATCGGTGGAGTCACCGGGGAGCTGTTTTTT. This codes for CAIGGVTGELFF. V usage is TRBV10-3 and J usage is TRBJ2-2; D not certain. Trimming left V 8 bases short and J 4 bases short, with 8 bases between. Germline assignment: CDR1 ENHRY and CDR2 SYGVKD. CDR3 length equals 12 residues.

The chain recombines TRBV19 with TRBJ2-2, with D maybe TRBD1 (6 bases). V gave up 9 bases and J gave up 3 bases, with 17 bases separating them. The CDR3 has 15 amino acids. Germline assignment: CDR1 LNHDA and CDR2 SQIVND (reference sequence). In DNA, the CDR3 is TGTGCCAGCCGGAGGTGGGGGCTGGACACCGGGGAGCTGTTTTTT. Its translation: CASRRWGLDTGELFF.

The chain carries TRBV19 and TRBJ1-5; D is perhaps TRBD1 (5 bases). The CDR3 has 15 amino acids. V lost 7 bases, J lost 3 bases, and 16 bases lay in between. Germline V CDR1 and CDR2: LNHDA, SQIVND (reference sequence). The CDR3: CASTEGPEANQPQHF. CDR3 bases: TGTGCCAGTACTGAGGGACCGGAGGCCAATCAGCCCCAGCATTTT.

CDR3 loop: CASSSPTGKGTNYGYTF. For the CDR3, the DNA is TGTGCCAGCAGTTCCCCGACAGGAAAGGGCACTAACTATGGCTACACCTTC. This chain uses TRBV27 with TRBJ1-2, with D possibly being TRBD1 (6 bases). CDR3 length equals 17 residues. In germline, CDR1 is MNHEY, CDR2 SMNVEV (reference sequence). The germline V and J ends were trimmed by 4 bases and 0 bases, with 18 bases remaining between them.

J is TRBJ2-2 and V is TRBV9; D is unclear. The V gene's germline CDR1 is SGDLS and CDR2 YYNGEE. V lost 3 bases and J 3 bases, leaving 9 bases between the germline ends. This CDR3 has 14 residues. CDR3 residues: CASSAELDTGELFF. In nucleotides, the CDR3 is TGTGCCAGCAGCGCAGAGCTGGACACCGGGGAGCTGTTTTTT.

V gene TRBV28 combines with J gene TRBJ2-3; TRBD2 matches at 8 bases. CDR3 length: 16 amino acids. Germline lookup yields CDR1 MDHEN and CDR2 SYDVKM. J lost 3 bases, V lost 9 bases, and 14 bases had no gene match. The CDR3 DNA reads TGTGCCAGTACCCCGGCGGGAGGCGGAGGAACAGATACGCAGTATTTT. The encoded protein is CASTPAGGGGTDTQYF.

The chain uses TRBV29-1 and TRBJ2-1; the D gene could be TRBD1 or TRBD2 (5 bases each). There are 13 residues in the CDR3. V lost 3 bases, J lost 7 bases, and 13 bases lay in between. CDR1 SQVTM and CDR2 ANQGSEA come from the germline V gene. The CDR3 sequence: CSVEGEGENEQFF. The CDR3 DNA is TGCAGCGTTGAGGGCGAAGGGGAGAATGAGCAGTTCTTC.